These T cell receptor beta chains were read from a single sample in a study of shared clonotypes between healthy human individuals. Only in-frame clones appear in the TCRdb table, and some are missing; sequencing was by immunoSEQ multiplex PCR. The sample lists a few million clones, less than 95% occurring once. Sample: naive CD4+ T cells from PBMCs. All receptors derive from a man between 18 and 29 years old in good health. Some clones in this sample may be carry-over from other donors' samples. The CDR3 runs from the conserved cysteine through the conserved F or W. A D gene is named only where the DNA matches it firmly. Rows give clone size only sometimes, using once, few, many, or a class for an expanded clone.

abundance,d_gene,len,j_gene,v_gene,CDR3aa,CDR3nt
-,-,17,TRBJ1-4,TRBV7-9,CASSLEYWLRGDEKLFF,TGTGCCAGCAGCTTAGAATACTGGCTCAGGGGTGATGAAAAACTGTTTTTT
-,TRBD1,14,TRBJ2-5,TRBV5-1,CASSFGTGRETQYF,TGCGCCAGCAGCTTCGGGACAGGGAGAGAGACCCAGTACTTC
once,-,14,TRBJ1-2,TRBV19,CASSQAGLGYGYTF,TGTGCCAGTAGTCAAGCGGGTCTGGGCTATGGCTACACCTTC
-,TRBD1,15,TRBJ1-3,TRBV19,CASSTPDRAGNTIYF,TGTGCCAGTAGTACCCCGGACAGGGCCGGAAACACCATATATTTT
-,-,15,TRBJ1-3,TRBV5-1,CASSLEARGGNTIYF,TGCGCCAGCAGCTTGGAGGCACGCGGAGGAAACACCATATATTTT
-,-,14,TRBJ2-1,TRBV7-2,CASSPTFQRNEQFF,TGTGCCAGCAGCCCTACGTTCCAGCGGAATGAGCAGTTCTTC
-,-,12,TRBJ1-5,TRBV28,CASSPLNQPQHF,TGTGCCAGCAGTCCCCTCAATCAGCCCCAGCATTTT
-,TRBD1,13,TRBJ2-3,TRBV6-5,CASRDRGRDTQYF,TGTGCCAGCCGGGACAGGGGGCGAGATACGCAGTATTTT
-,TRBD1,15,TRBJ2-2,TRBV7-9,CASSLGTGATGELFF,TGTGCCAGCAGCTTAGGGACAGGGGCCACCGGGGAGCTGTTTTTT
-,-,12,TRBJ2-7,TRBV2,CASRGTIGEQYF,TGTGCCAGCAGAGGGACAATCGGGGAGCAGTACTTC
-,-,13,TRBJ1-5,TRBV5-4,CASSHDRYQPQHF,TGTGCCAGCAGCCACGACAGATATCAGCCCCAGCATTTT
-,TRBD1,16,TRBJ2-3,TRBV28,CASSLTRGTGDDTQYF,TGTGCCAGCAGTTTAACCCGAGGGACAGGGGACGATACGCAGTATTTT
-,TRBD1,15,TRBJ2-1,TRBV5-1,CASSLGGQGAHEQFF,TGCGCCAGCAGCTTGGGAGGACAGGGGGCCCATGAGCAGTTCTTC
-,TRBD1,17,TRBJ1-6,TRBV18,CASSTPRQGAVISPLHF,TGTGCCAGCTCAACCCCGAGACAGGGGGCGGTAATTTCACCCCTCCACTTT
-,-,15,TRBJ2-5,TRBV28,CASSLRGARGETQYF,TGTGCCAGCAGTTTACGAGGAGCAAGGGGCGAGACCCAGTACTTC
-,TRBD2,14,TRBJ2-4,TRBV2,CASSTGTSGNIQYF,TGTGCCAGCAGTACCGGGACTAGCGGGAACATTCAGTACTTC
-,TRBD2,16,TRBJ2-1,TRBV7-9,CASSTRLAENYNEQFF,TGTGCCAGCAGCACGCGACTAGCGGAAAACTACAATGAGCAGTTCTTC
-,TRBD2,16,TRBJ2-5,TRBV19,CASSIVRLAGVETQYF,TGTGCCAGTAGTATAGTTCGACTAGCGGGTGTAGAGACCCAGTACTTC
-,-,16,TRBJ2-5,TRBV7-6,CASSLLWGSFQETQYF,TGTGCCAGCAGCTTACTTTGGGGGTCGTTCCAAGAGACCCAGTACTTC
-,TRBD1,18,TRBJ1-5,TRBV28,CASKRPGTSGQTNQPQHF,TGTGCCAGCAAAAGACCTGGAACATCGGGACAGACTAATCAGCCCCAGCATTTT
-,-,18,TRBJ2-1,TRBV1,CTSSFSCRRLAVIHEQFF,TGCACCAGCAGCTTCAGTTGCAGGAGGCTAGCAGTCATACATGAGCAGTTCTTC
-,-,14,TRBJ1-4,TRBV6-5,CASSYSRANEKLFF,TGTGCCAGCAGTTACTCCAGGGCTAATGAAAAACTGTTTTTT
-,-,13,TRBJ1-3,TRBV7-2,CASSPTIGNTIYF,TGTGCCAGCAGCCCTACCATAGGGAACACCATATATTTT
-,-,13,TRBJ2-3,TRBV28,CASSFAAFGTQYF,TGTGCCAGCAGTTTCGCCGCGTTCGGTACGCAGTATTTT
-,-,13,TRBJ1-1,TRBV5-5,CASSPTGNTEAFF,TGTGCCAGCAGCCCGACTGGGAACACTGAAGCTTTCTTT
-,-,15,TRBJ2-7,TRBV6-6,CASRRTRDGLYEQYF,TGTGCCAGCCGGAGGACCCGGGACGGCCTCTACGAGCAGTACTTC
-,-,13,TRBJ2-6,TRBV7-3,CASSPPKANVLTF,TGTGCCAGCAGCCCACCCAAGGCCAACGTCCTGACTTTC
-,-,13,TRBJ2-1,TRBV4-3,CASSQRGVDEQFF,TGCGCCAGCAGCCAGCGCGGAGTAGATGAGCAGTTCTTC
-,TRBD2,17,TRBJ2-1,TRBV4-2,CASSPRLAGAVGNEQFF,TGTGCCAGCAGCCCCCGGCTAGCGGGAGCCGTGGGCAATGAGCAGTTCTTC
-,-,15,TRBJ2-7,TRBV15,CATSTFRTAPYEQYF,TGTGCCACCAGCACCTTTAGGACGGCACCCTACGAGCAGTACTTC
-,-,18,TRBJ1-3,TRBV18,CASSPQAGYLLAGNTIYF,TGTGCCAGCTCACCACAGGCAGGGTATCTTCTAGCTGGAAACACCATATATTTT
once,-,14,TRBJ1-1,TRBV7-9,CASSFLTENTEAFF,TGTGCCAGCAGCTTCCTAACAGAGAACACTGAAGCTTTCTTT
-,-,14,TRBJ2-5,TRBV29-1,CSVKYAQTQETQYF,TGCAGCGTTAAGTACGCACAAACACAAGAGACCCAGTACTTC
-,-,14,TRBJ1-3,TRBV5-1,CASSFSGPGNTIYF,TGCGCCAGCAGCTTCTCAGGGCCTGGAAACACCATATATTTT
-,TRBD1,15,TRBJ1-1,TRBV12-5,CASGYGTGGGTEAFF,TGTGCTAGTGGTTACGGGACAGGGGGAGGGACTGAAGCTTTCTTT
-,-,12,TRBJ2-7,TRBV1,CTSSRGEDEQYF,TGCACCAGCAGCAGGGGAGAAGACGAGCAGTACTTC
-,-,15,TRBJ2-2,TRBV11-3,CASSLVAAGTGELFF,TGTGCCAGCAGCTTAGTAGCGGCAGGGACCGGGGAGCTGTTTTTT
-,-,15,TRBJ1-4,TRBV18,CASSPRGATNEKLFF,TGTGCCAGCTCACCACGGGGAGCAACTAATGAAAAACTGTTTTTT
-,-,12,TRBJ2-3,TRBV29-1,CSPLGVGDTQYF,TGCAGCCCCTTGGGGGTCGGGGATACGCAGTATTTT
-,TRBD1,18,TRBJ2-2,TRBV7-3,CASSPRAAGQGLGGELFF,TGTGCCAGCAGCCCCAGGGCGGCGGGACAGGGGTTAGGCGGGGAGCTGTTTTTT
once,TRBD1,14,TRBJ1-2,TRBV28,CASSFGTGERGYTF,TGTGCCAGCAGTTTTGGGACAGGTGAACGTGGCTACACCTTC